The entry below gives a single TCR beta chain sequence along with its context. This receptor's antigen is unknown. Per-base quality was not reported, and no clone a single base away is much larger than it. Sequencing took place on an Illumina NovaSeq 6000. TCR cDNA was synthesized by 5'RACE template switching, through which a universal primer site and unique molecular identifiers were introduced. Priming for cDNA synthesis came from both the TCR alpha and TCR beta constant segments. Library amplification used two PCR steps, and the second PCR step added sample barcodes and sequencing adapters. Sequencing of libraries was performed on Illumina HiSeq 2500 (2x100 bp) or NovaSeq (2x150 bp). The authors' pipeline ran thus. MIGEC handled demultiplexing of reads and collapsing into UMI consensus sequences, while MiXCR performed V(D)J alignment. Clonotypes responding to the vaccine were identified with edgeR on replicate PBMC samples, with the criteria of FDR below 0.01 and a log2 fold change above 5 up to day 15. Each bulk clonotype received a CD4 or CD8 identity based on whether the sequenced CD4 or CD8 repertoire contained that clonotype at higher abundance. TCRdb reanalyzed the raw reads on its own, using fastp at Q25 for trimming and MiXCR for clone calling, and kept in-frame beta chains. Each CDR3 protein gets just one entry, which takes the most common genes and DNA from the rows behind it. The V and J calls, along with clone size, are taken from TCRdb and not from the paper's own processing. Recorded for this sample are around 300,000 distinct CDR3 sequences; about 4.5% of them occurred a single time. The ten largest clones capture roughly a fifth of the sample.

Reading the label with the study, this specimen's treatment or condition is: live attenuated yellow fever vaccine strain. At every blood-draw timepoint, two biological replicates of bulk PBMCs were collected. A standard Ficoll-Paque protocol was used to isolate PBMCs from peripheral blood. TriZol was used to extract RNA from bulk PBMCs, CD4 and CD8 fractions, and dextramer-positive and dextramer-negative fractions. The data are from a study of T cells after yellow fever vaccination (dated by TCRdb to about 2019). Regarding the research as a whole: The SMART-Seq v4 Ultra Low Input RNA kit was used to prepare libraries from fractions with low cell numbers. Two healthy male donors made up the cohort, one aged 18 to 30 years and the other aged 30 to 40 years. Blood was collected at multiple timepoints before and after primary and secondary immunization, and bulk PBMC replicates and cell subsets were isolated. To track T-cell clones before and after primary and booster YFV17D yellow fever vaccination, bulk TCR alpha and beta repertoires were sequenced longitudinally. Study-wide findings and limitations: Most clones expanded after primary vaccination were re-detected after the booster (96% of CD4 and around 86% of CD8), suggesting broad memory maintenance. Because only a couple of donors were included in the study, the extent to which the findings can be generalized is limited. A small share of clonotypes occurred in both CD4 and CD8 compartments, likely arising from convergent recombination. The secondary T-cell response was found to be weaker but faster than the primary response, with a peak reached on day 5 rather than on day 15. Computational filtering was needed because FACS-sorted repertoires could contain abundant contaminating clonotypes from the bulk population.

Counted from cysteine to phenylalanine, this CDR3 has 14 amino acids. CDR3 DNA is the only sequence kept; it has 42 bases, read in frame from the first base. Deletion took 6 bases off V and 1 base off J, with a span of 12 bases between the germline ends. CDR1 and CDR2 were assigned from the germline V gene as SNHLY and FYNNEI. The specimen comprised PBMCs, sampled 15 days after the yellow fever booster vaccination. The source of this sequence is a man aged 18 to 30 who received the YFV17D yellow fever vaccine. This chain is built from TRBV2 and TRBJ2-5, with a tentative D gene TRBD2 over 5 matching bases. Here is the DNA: TGTGCCAGCAGCGGAAGAGGGATCCAAGAGACCCAGTACTTC. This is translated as CASSGRGIQETQYF.